The 9 T cell receptor beta chains in this list originate from one sample, sequenced in a study of T cells in Graves' hyperthyroidism and ophthalmopathy. Researchers amplified the TCR beta CDR3 regions from RNA transcripts. When the TCR CDR3 underwent first-round RT-PCR, the HTBI primer set was used. TCRdb re-derived calls from the multiplex PCR reads in MiXCR, one entry per CDR3 protein. The table lists 360,000 or so distinct CDR3 sequences, over 12% of them singletons, with roughly 19% in the top ten. Sequenced sample: blood. These receptors originate from a woman aged 60-70 years with Graves' ophthalmopathy.

This clonotype was recorded many times. V usage is TRBV12-5 and J usage is TRBJ1-2; 9 positions agree with TRBD1. CDR1 and CDR2 (germline): LGHNT, FRNRAP. The CDR3 is 16 residues long. Trimming took 2 bases from V and 8 from J; bases not matched to a gene: 12. CDR3: CASGLNNTGGAWGYTF. The CDR3 region has the DNA TGTGCTAGTGGTTTGAATAACACAGGGGGCGCGTGGGGCTACACCTTC.

This clonotype was observed a single time. The V gene is TRBV28, the J gene TRBJ1-5, with 7 bases that match TRBD1. The CDR3 sequence is 15 residues long. V trimming: 0 bases; J trimming: 2 bases; junction bases outside the gene matches: 1. Germline assignment: CDR1 MDHEN and CDR2 SYDVKM. Here the CDR3 reads CASSLWGTGNQPQHF. CDR3 nucleotide sequence: TGTGCCAGCAGTTTATGGGGGACAGGCAATCAGCCCCAGCATTTT.

This clonotype was seen more than once but under ten times. This sequence joins TRBV4-1 and TRBJ2-7; 10 positions match TRBD2. CDR1 is MGHRA, CDR2 YSYEKL, per germline. This CDR3 spans 16 amino acids. Unmatched junction bases numbered 7, after V lost 3 bases and J lost 2 bases. In nucleotides, the CDR3 is TGCGCCAGCAGCCAGGTCTCCGGACTAGCGGCCTACGAGCAGTACTTC. Residues: CASSQVSGLAAYEQYF.

This clonotype turned up a few times. This sequence joins TRBV7-2 and TRBJ1-6; D unclear. Germline CDR1 is SGHTA and CDR2 is FQGNSA. There are 12 residues in the CDR3. V was clipped by 1 base and J by 10 bases, with 5 bases between them. The CDR3 DNA follows: TGTGCCAGCAGCTTAGACCTGTCACCCCTCCACTTT. As protein: CASSLDLSPLHF. Using reference TRBV7-2 and TRBJ1-6 for the parts outside the CDR3, the full variable domain is GAGVSQSPSNKVTEKGKDVELRCDPISGHTALYWYRQSLGQGLEFLIYFQGNSAPDKSGLPSDRFSAERTGGSVSTLTIQRTQQEDSAVYLCASSLDLSPLHFGNGTRLTVT.

This clonotype was seen repeatedly, ten times or more. The chain is built from TRBV15 and TRBJ2-7; possibly TRBD1 for D (6 bases). Trimming stripped 6 bases from V and 4 bases from J, with 16 bases between. The germline V gene has CDR1 LNHNV and CDR2 YYDKDF (reference sequence). The CDR3 totals 14 residues. This CDR3 reads CATRPTGKTYEQYF. CDR3 sequence (DNA): TGTGCCACCAGACCGACAGGAAAGACATACGAGCAGTACTTC.

This clonotype has at least ten counts. This chain uses TRBV6-2 or TRBV6-3 with TRBJ2-1; 8 positions match TRBD2. The ends lost 5 bases at V and 7 bases at J; junction bases unmatched: 10. In germline, CDR1 is MNHEY, CDR2 SVGEGT. This CDR3 has 15 residues. The CDR3 DNA sequence: TGTGCCAGCAGTGACGGAGCGGGAGCCAGGAATGAGCAGTTCTTC. Its translation: CASSDGAGARNEQFF.

The table lists this clonotype with a few counts. The CDR3 region has the DNA TGTGCCAGTAATCCCGGAGGGAGGCCGGGAAATAATTCACCCCTCCACTTT. It codes for CASNPGGRPGNNSPLHF. V is TRBV19 and J is TRBJ1-6; no clear D gene. V was pared by 7 bases and J by 5 bases, with 21 bases between. This CDR3 comprises 17 residues. Germline CDR1 and CDR2: LNHDA and SQIVND (reference sequence).

This clonotype was observed a few times. The genes are TRBV20-1 and TRBJ1-2, with 7 bases fitting TRBD1. The V gene's germline CDR1 is DFQATT and CDR2 SNEGSKA (reference sequence). The CDR3 has 12 amino acids. Trimming removed 5 bases from V and 8 bases from J; junction bases left unmatched: 8. The CDR3 is CSAGRGGDGYTF. CDR3 nucleotides: TGCAGTGCTGGGCGAGGGGGCGACGGCTACACCTTC.

As regards this clonotype: No conserved phenylalanine or tryptophan ends this CDR3, so it is likely a read error. The V call is TRBV2, the J call TRBJ2-7; TRBD1 matches at 8 bases. CDR3 size: 13 residues. The germline gives CDR1 SNHLY, CDR2 FYNNEI. V shed 6 bases and J 3 bases; nucleotides not matched to a gene: 4. The CDR3 reads CASRGTGLYEQYL. DNA of the CDR3: TGTGCCAGCAGAGGGACAGGACTCTACGAGCAGTACCTC.